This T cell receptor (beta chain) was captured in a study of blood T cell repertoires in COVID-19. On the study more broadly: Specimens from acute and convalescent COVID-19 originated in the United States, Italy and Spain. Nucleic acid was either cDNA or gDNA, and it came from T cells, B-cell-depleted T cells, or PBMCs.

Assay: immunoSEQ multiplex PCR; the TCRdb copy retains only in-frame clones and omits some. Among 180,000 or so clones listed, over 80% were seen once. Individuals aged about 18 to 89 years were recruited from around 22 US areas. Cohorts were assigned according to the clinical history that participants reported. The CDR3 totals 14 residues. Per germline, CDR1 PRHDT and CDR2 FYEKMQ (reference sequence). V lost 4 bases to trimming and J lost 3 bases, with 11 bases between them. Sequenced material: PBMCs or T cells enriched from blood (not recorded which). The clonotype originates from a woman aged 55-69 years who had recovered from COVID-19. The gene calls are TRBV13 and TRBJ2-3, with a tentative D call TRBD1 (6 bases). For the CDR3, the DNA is TGTGCCAGCAGCTCTCGGACAGTAACAGATACGCAGTATTTT. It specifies CASSSRTVTDTQYF.